This is a list of T cell receptor beta chains from one sample in a study of blood T cell repertoires in COVID-19. Sequencing was performed with immunoSEQ multiplex PCR; in TCRdb, only in-frame clones are kept and a portion is missing. The sample contains 85,000 to 95,000 clones, roughly 72% of which appear only once. The sample comprised peripheral blood. Receptors were obtained from a man aged 70-80 years with acute or convalescent COVID-19. Both conserved end residues are part of each CDR3. D genes are given only for firm matches. Not every row has a clone size; where given, it reads once, few, many or a size class.

D | J | V | size | DNA | CDR3
. | TRBJ1-1 | TRBV19 | . | TGTGCCAGTAGTATGGGGCTAAACCCACGGGTGAACACTGAAGCTTTCTTT | CASSMGLNPRVNTEAFF
. | TRBJ1-1 | TRBV30 | . | TGTGCCTGGAACACGGACAAAACGTCGGTTAACACTGAAGCTTTCTTT | CAWNTDKTSVNTEAFF
. | TRBJ2-1 | TRBV28 | once | TGTGCCAGCAGCCTAGGACAGACCTACAATGAGCAGTTCTTC | CASSLGQTYNEQFF
. | TRBJ2-3 | TRBV6-1 | . | TGTGCCAGCAGTGAAGCATTAGGGGGAGATACGCAGTATTTT | CASSEALGGDTQYF
TRBD1 | TRBJ1-2 | TRBV28 | . | TGTGCCAGCAGTAGCGGGACAGGGGGGATAGCCGTCTATGGCTACACCTTC | CASSSGTGGIAVYGYTF
TRBD2 | TRBJ2-3 | TRBV28 | . | TGTGCCAGCAGTTTAGGCGGGAGAGGAACAGATACGCAGTATTTT | CASSLGGRGTDTQYF
. | TRBJ2-3 | TRBV6-5 | . | TGTGCCAGCAGTTACTCGACTATAAGCACAGATACGCAGTATTTT | CASSYSTISTDTQYF
. | TRBJ1-1 | TRBV28 | once | TGTGCCAGCAGCACTTTGAACACTGAAGCTTTCTTT | CASSTLNTEAFF
TRBD1 | TRBJ2-1 | TRBV5-1 | few | TGCGCCAGCAGCTTAAATCCAGGGGGCGGCTACAATGAGCAGTTCTTC | CASSLNPGGGYNEQFF
. | TRBJ2-3 | TRBV5-1 | once | TGCGCCAGCAGCTTTGACTCCCCCCCTTCCACAGATACGCAGTATTTT | CASSFDSPPSTDTQYF
TRBD2 | TRBJ2-7 | TRBV2 | . | TGTGCCAGCAGTGAACAGTTAACGGGAGGAGTTTACGAGCAGTACTTC | CASSEQLTGGVYEQYF
TRBD2 | TRBJ2-4 | TRBV28 | . | TGTGCCAGCAGTGGGACTAGCGGGAGTTTTACCATTCAGTACTTC | CASSGTSGSFTIQYF
TRBD1 | TRBJ1-1 | TRBV5-1 | many | TGCGCCAGCAGCCGAAACCCGGGACAGGAAGAAGCTTTCTTT | CASSRNPGQEEAFF
. | TRBJ2-5 | TRBV21-1 | . | TGTGCTACTCTAGCGGGGGGCGGAGAGACCCAGTACTTC | CATLAGGGETQYF
. | TRBJ1-3 | TRBV4-1 | . | TGCGCCAGCAGCCAAGCATACACCATATATTTT | CASSQAYTIYF
. | TRBJ1-2 | TRBV5-4 | once | TGTGCCAGCAGCTCTGCCGGGAAAGGAGATGGCTACACCTTC | CASSSAGKGDGYTF
TRBD1 | TRBJ1-1 | TRBV5-5 | . | TGTGCCAGCAGCTTGTATACAGGGGGCGCCCAGAACACTGAAGCTTTCTTT | CASSLYTGGAQNTEAFF
TRBD1 | TRBJ2-7 | TRBV29-1 | . | TGCAGCGTTGAGGGCGGGACAGGGTTCTACGAGCAGTACTTC | CSVEGGTGFYEQYF
. | TRBJ2-5 | TRBV7-9 | . | TGTGCCAGCAGCTTAGCACTCTATGACAGAGGAGAGACCCAGTACTTC | CASSLALYDRGETQYF
. | TRBJ2-3 | TRBV7-9 | . | TGTGCCAGCAGCTCGACTAGCACAGATACGCAGTATTTT | CASSSTSTDTQYF
TRBD1 | TRBJ1-1 | TRBV5-1 | few | TGCGCCAGCAGCTTGAGACAGGGGGGTAGCACTGAAGCTTTCTTT | CASSLRQGGSTEAFF
TRBD2 | TRBJ2-5 | TRBV29-1 | . | TGCAGCGTGACCTTAGCGGGAATGACAGAGACCCAGTACTTC | CSVTLAGMTETQYF
TRBD1 | TRBJ2-3 | TRBV5-4 | . | TGTGCCAGCAGTTCTACTACAGGGGCAGATACGCAGTATTTT | CASSSTTGADTQYF
. | TRBJ1-6 | TRBV5-4 | . | TGTGCCAGCAGCTTAGGAGGCGGTGACTATAATTCACCCCTCCACTTT | CASSLGGGDYNSPLHF
. | TRBJ2-5 | TRBV5-1 | few | TGCGCCAGCAGCTTGGCCCCACAAGAGACCCAGTACTTC | CASSLAPQETQYF
. | TRBJ1-1 | TRBV7-9 | . | TGTGCCAGCAGCTTTATGGACCGGGAAGCTGAAGCTTTCTTT | CASSFMDREAEAFF
. | TRBJ1-1 | TRBV5-4 | . | TGTGCCAGCAGCTTGGTACCGGGGGGGAACACTGAAGCTTTCTTT | CASSLVPGGNTEAFF
TRBD2 | TRBJ2-7 | TRBV14 | . | TGTGCCAGCAGCCAAGGGACGACTAGCATGCAGTACTTC | CASSQGTTSMQYF
. | TRBJ1-2 | TRBV10-3 | once | TGTGCCATCACCCCCGGGGGGTATCAAGGCTACACCTTC | CAITPGGYQGYTF
. | TRBJ2-2 | TRBV5-1 | . | TGCGCCAGCAGCTTGGCCTCGATAACTAACACCGGGGAGCTGTTTTTT | CASSLASITNTGELFF
TRBD2 | TRBJ2-1 | TRBV6-4 | . | TGTGCCAGCAGCAGGCGGGGGTCTAGTTCCTACAATGAGCAGTTCTTC | CASSRRGSSSYNEQFF
TRBD1 | TRBJ1-2 | TRBV28 | few | TGTGCCAGCAGCCGCAGCGGGACAGGCTCGAGAGGCTACACCTTC | CASSRSGTGSRGYTF
. | TRBJ2-7 | TRBV21-1 | . | TGTGCCAGCAGCAAAGGAAGGACTAGCGGGAGGGGTAGAGGGGAGCAGTACTTC | CASSKGRTSGRGRGEQYF
TRBD1 | TRBJ2-2 | TRBV18 | . | TGTGCCAGCTCACCTGTTACAGGGGACACCGGGGAGCTGTTTTTT | CASSPVTGDTGELFF
. | TRBJ1-3 | TRBV10-2 | . | TGCGCCAGCAGTGCGGGTCCCTCCTCTGGAAACACCATATATTTT | CASSAGPSSGNTIYF
. | TRBJ2-6 | TRBV7-9 | . | TGTGCCAGCAGCCAGAGCCGGGGGGCAAGCTCTGGGGCCAACGTCCTGACTTTC | CASSQSRGASSGANVLTF
. | TRBJ1-5 | TRBV7-8 | . | TGTGCCAGCAGCTTTAGCGCTAGCAATCAGCCCCAGCATTTT | CASSFSASNQPQHF
TRBD1 | TRBJ1-2 | TRBV27 | medium-sized | TGTGCCAGCAGTTTATCCCAAATTACAGGGGCCGAATATGGCTACACCTTC | CASSLSQITGAEYGYTF
TRBD1 | TRBJ2-6 | TRBV12-5 | . | TGTGCTAGTGGACCAGACAGGGGAGGCTCTGGGGCCAACGTCCTGACTTTC | CASGPDRGGSGANVLTF
TRBD1 | TRBJ1-6 | TRBV28 | . | TGTGCCAGCCGGGACAGAAATTCACCCCTCCACTTT | CASRDRNSPLHF
. | TRBJ2-6 | TRBV24-1 | . | TGTGCCACCAGTGATGGGGCTGGTGGGGCCAACGTCCTGACTTTC | CATSDGAGGANVLTF
. | TRBJ1-4 | TRBV21-1 | . | TGTGCCAGCAGCCATGGACAGGCAACTAATGAAAAACTGTTTTTT | CASSHGQATNEKLFF
. | TRBJ2-7 | TRBV28 | . | TGTGCCAGCACCTGGGCGGGATCAAACTCCTACGAGCAGTACTTC | CASTWAGSNSYEQYF
. | TRBJ1-6 | TRBV6-5 | . | TGTGCCAGCAGTTACTCGTCCAGCTCCTATAATTCACCCCTCCACTTT | CASSYSSSSYNSPLHF
TRBD1 | TRBJ1-2 | TRBV2 | . | TGTGCCAGCAAGAGGACAGGGGGCAACTATGGCTACACCTTC | CASKRTGGNYGYTF
TRBD1 | TRBJ1-1 | TRBV10-2 | . | TGCGCCAGCAGCCCTAACAGGGGCCGAGCAGAGACTGAAGCTTTCTTT | CASSPNRGRAETEAFF
. | TRBJ2-3 | TRBV14 | . | TGTGCCAGCCCCCTATTTAGCACAGATACGCAGTATTTT | CASPLFSTDTQYF